In its sample, the clone carrying this T cell receptor (beta chain) was seen a few times. Its antigen is currently unknown. Primers used in a second PCR of about 6 to 11 cycles were a sample-barcoded 5' primer and a J-beta primer mix. TCRdb independently ran MiXCR on the 5' RACE reads; one entry per CDR3 protein. Of about 2 million distinct CDR3 sequences in the sample, just under 50% were seen once. The data were taken from a study of blood T cells in healthy people across ages. Study-level background: Template switching caught about one barcoded beta molecule for each two T cells. Study findings and constraints: With naive T cell percentage, TCR beta diversity showed a strong correlation. Diversity estimated from one million T cells was considered an underestimate.

The CDR3 totals 13 residues. V gave up 0 bases and J gave up 3 bases, with 5 bases separating them. Germline CDR1 reads MNHNY; CDR2 reads SVGAGI (reference sequence). The receptor was isolated from a woman in her forties in good health. V and J are TRBV6-6 and TRBJ2-5; D remains unclear. Source material: blood. The CDR3 nucleotides read TGTGCCAGCAGTTACTCGAAGAAAGAGACCCAGTACTTC. Residues: CASSYSKKETQYF.